This T cell receptor (beta chain) was identified in a study of CD8+ T cells in alopecia areata. Study at large: Tofacitinib ran 6 to 18 months, followed by 6 months off drug. Affected scalp percentage determined the severity score of treated patients. Study findings and constraints: Amid tofacitinib therapy, many expanded lesional clones stayed present in scalp and blood. The study found tofacitinib significantly decreased scalp clonality and expanded CD8+ clones among the top 100.

Note on this clone: Its antigen is unidentified.

RNA was extracted and reverse transcribed into cDNA as the sequencing template. TCRdb keeps only in-frame clones here, not all; method: immunoSEQ multiplex PCR. The sample has 150,000 to 200,000 clones, roughly 46% seen once. This CDR3 has 16 residues. CDR1 is MGHRA, CDR2 YSYEKL, per germline. V lost 4 bases and J lost 4; bases outside the gene matches: 8. Regarding treatment: oral pan-JAK inhibitor, 5-10 mg twice daily. The rearrangement uses TRBV4-1 and TRBJ1-2; TRBD1 aligns across 11 bases. The TCR originated in a human donor with alopecia areata. The source material was CD8+ T cells sorted from blood, sampled at approximately week 52, from a patient treated with tofacitinib. CDR3 in DNA: TGCGCCAGCAGCCCCCGGGACAGGGGGACCTCCTATGGCTACACCTTC. It is translated as CASSPRDRGTSYGYTF.